Listed below are T cell receptor beta chains from one sample, sequenced in a study of blood T cells in healthy people across ages. TCRdb re-called the 5' RACE reads with MiXCR, one entry per CDR3 protein. The sample has roughly 2 million distinct CDR3 sequences, roughly 52% seen once. The specimen sequenced was blood. The receptors derive from a middle-aged woman in good health. Each CDR3 is given with its conserved first and last residue. The D gene is left open where the match is weak. Size is stated for part of the rows, as once, few or many counts, or as a class when the clone is expanded.

v_gene	j_gene	d_gene	abundance	CDR3aa	CDR3nt
TRBV4-2	TRBJ2-1	TRBD1	few	CASSERTGGGNEQFF	TGTGCCAGCAGCGAGAGGACAGGGGGTGGCAATGAGCAGTTCTTC
TRBV5-1	TRBJ2-7	TRBD1	-	CASSSLGTGRPEQYF	TGCGCCAGCAGCTCGCTAGGGACAGGGCGTCCCGAGCAGTACTTC
TRBV6-1	TRBJ2-7	TRBD1	few	CASRAGTGVNEQYF	TGTGCCAGCAGAGCCGGGACAGGGGTCAACGAGCAGTACTTC
TRBV6-5	TRBJ2-5	-	few	CASRNRGIQETQYF	TGTGCCAGCAGAAATCGGGGGATCCAAGAGACCCAGTACTTC
TRBV27	TRBJ2-1	-	-	CASSLDGGRNDEQFF	TGTGCCAGCAGTTTAGACGGGGGGCGCAACGATGAGCAGTTCTTC
TRBV25-1	TRBJ2-5	-	-	CASTQLETQYF	TGTGCCAGCACCCAATTGGAGACCCAGTACTTC
TRBV20-1	TRBJ2-1	-	once	CSAMTGKSSYKEQFF	TGCAGTGCCATGACCGGGAAAAGCTCCTACAAGGAGCAGTTCTTC
TRBV11-1	TRBJ2-1	-	-	CASSIVGHQDNEQFF	TGTGCCAGCAGCATCGTGGGACACCAAGACAATGAGCAGTTCTTC
TRBV6-5	TRBJ1-1	-	-	CASWGRRYTEAFF	TGTGCCAGCTGGGGTAGACGGTACACTGAAGCTTTCTTT
TRBV18	TRBJ2-2	TRBD2	-	CAGSPRGGVNTGGLFF	TGTGCCGGCTCACCGCGCGGGGGAGTGAACACCGGGGGGCTGTTTTTT